This is a list of T cell receptor beta chains from one sample in a study of cytomegalovirus exposure and HLA in healthy donors. The data were produced by immunoSEQ multiplex PCR, yet TCRdb's version contains in-frame clones alone and is incomplete. The data contain 80,000 to 100,000 clones, roughly 88% of them seen just once; the ten biggest clones take up approximately 2.2%. The sequenced sample consisted of PBMCs. Receptor source: a man aged 25-40 years in good health and CMV-seronegative. CDR3s include the opening cysteine and the closing phenylalanine or tryptophan. Fields, in order: CDR3 length, J gene, clone size, V gene, D gene, CDR3 DNA, CDR3 protein. A D gene is named only where the DNA matches it firmly. Where a row states a size, it is once, few, many or the class of an expanded clone; other rows omit it.

12,TRBJ2-3,.,TRBV28,.,TGTGCCAGCAGTTTATCACGGGATACGCAGTATTTT,CASSLSRDTQYF
14,TRBJ2-5,.,TRBV7-9,TRBD2,TGTGCCAGCAGCACCACCGGGGGGACAGAGACCCAGTACTTC,CASSTTGGTETQYF
13,TRBJ2-1,.,TRBV7-7,TRBD2,TGTGCTAGCAGCACTAGCGGGGGCAATGAGCAGTTCTTC,CASSTSGGNEQFF
16,TRBJ2-7,once,TRBV5-5,TRBD1,TGTGCCAGCAGCGGGCAGGCGTCGGACAGGGGAAACGAGCAGTACTTC,CASSGQASDRGNEQYF
14,TRBJ2-3,.,TRBV5-1,TRBD1,TGCGCCAGCAGCTTGGAGACAGGGACAGATACGCAGTATTTT,CASSLETGTDTQYF
13,TRBJ2-7,.,TRBV6-5,TRBD1,TGTGCCGTCTTGGGACAGGGGGTCTACGAGCAGTACTTC,CAVLGQGVYEQYF
16,TRBJ1-1,.,TRBV5-1,.,TGCGCCAGCAGCTCCTCCCGAGGACAGCGGAACACTGAAGCTTTCTTT,CASSSSRGQRNTEAFF
16,TRBJ2-1,.,TRBV14,.,TGTGCCAGCAGCCAAGATAAAACAGGAGCCCGTTACGAGCAGTTCTTC,CASSQDKTGARYEQFF
17,TRBJ2-7,.,TRBV11-2,.,TGTGCCAGCAGCTTATTTGGGCAGAACAGGGTTTCCTACGAGCAGTACTTC,CASSLFGQNRVSYEQYF
15,TRBJ2-2,.,TRBV5-1,.,TGCGCCAGCAGCCCTGGCGCAGGGAACACCGGGGAGCTGTTTTTT,CASSPGAGNTGELFF
13,TRBJ2-7,.,TRBV6-5,TRBD2,TGTGCCTCAAGCGGGAGTGGAGCCTACGAGCAGTACTTC,CASSGSGAYEQYF
22,TRBJ1-5,.,TRBV19,TRBD1,TGTGCCAGTAGTACTGGGAAACCAAGACAGGGGGGAAACATGGGCAGCAATCAGCCCCAGCATTTT,CASSTGKPRQGGNMGSNQPQHF
15,TRBJ2-7,.,TRBV28,TRBD2,TGTGCCAGCAGTCCCTGGACTAGTAACGGCAACGAGCAGTACTTC,CASSPWTSNGNEQYF
14,TRBJ2-2,.,TRBV2,TRBD2,TGTGCCAGCAAGATAGCGGGGTATCCCGGGGAGCTGTTTTTT,CASKIAGYPGELFF
17,TRBJ1-1,.,TRBV10-2,TRBD1,TGCGCCAGCAGCTCCCCCGCTGGGACAGGATGGGAGACTGAAGCTTTCTTT,CASSSPAGTGWETEAFF
16,TRBJ1-6,.,TRBV4-1,.,TGCGCCAGCAGCGACCCCCGACAGGCGATTAATTCACCCCTCCACTTT,CASSDPRQAINSPLHF
15,TRBJ1-1,.,TRBV5-4,TRBD1,TGTGCCAGCAGTACCGGGACAGGGGTTGTGACTGAAGCTTTCTTT,CASSTGTGVVTEAFF
16,TRBJ2-1,.,TRBV28,TRBD1,TGTGCCAGCACTAAGCCGGGACAGATAAACTACAATGAGCAGTTCTTC,CASTKPGQINYNEQFF
14,TRBJ1-2,.,TRBV30,.,TGTGCCTGGAGTGTAGTCGCGGGGCCCTATGGCTACACCTTC,CAWSVVAGPYGYTF
20,TRBJ1-2,.,TRBV28,.,TGTGCCAGCAGTTCTCCCCGCAGGGGCGGGGGCCGCGGGAGTGGCTATGGCTACACCTTC,CASSSPRRGGGRGSGYGYTF
14,TRBJ2-5,.,TRBV7-2,.,TGTGCCAGCAGCTTAGGCGGGGCCCAAGAGACCCAGTACTTC,CASSLGGAQETQYF
14,TRBJ1-5,.,TRBV11-2,TRBD1,TGTGCCAGCAGCGAGAGGACAGGGAATCAGCCCCAGCATTTT,CASSERTGNQPQHF
17,TRBJ2-1,.,TRBV15,TRBD2,TGTGCCACCAGCAGAGCTACTGGAATAGCGGGGACCAATGAGCAGTTCTTC,CATSRATGIAGTNEQFF
13,TRBJ2-7,.,TRBV19,TRBD2,TGTGCCAGTAGTAGCGGGAGAGTGGGCGAGCAGTACTTC,CASSSGRVGEQYF
17,TRBJ1-4,.,TRBV5-1,.,TGCGCCAGCAGCCAAAAACCCGGGGTAGCAACTAATGAAAAACTGTTTTTT,CASSQKPGVATNEKLFF
15,TRBJ1-1,.,TRBV2,TRBD1,TGTGCCAGCATCTGGGATGGACAGGGCCCCCATGAAGCTTTCTTT,CASIWDGQGPHEAFF
13,TRBJ2-7,once,TRBV15,TRBD1,TGTGCCACCAGCAGGGACAGGGAGTACGAGCAGTACTTC,CATSRDREYEQYF
14,TRBJ2-1,.,TRBV28,TRBD2,TGTGCCAGCAGGGATAGCGGGAGCTACAATGAGCAGTTCTTC,CASRDSGSYNEQFF
16,TRBJ1-2,.,TRBV6-6,.,TGTGCCAGCAGTTACTCGAGGGCGGGAAACATCTATGGCTACACCTTC,CASSYSRAGNIYGYTF
15,TRBJ1-4,.,TRBV11-2,.,TGTGCCAGCAGCTTATGGGGAGAGACTAATGAAAAACTGTTTTTT,CASSLWGETNEKLFF